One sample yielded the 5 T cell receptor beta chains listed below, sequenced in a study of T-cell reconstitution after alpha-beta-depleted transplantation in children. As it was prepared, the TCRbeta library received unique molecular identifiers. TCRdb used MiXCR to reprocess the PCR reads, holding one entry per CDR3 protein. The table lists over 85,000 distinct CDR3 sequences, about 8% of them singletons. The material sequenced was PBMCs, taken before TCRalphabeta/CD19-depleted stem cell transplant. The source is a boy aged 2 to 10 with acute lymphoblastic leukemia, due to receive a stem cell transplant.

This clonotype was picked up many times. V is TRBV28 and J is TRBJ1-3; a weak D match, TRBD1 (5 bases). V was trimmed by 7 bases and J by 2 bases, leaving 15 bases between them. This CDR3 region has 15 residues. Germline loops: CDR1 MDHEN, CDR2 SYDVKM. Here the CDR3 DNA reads TGTGCCAGCACTCCCCCAGGGCTGGCTGGAAACACCATATATTTT. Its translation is CASTPPGLAGNTIYF.

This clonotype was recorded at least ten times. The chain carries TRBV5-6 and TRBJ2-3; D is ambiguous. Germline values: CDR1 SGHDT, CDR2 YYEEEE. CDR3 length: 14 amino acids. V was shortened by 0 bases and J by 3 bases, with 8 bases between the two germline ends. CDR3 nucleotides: TGTGCCAGCAGCTTGGCTTCGGCTACAGATACGCAGTATTTT. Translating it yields CASSLASATDTQYF.

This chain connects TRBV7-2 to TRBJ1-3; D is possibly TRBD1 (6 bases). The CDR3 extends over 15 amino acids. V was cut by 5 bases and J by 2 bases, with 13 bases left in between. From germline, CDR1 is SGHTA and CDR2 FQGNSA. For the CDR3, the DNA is TGTGCCAGCAGCCCCCAAGGGGGAGCTGGAAACACCATATATTTT. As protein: CASSPQGGAGNTIYF.

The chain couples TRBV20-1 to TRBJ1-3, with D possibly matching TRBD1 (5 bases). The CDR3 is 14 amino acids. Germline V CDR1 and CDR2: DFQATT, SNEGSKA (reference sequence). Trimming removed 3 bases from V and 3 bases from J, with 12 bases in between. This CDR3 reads CSASQGRNGNTIYF. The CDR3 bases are TGCAGTGCTAGTCAGGGACGAAATGGAAACACCATATATTTT.

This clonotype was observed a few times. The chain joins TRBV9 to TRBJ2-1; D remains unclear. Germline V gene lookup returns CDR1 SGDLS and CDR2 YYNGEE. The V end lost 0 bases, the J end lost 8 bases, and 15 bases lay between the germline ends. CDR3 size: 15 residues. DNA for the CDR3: TGTGCCAGCAGCGTAGAAGTCCCTCCCTTGGATGAGCAGTTCTTC. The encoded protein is CASSVEVPPLDEQFF.